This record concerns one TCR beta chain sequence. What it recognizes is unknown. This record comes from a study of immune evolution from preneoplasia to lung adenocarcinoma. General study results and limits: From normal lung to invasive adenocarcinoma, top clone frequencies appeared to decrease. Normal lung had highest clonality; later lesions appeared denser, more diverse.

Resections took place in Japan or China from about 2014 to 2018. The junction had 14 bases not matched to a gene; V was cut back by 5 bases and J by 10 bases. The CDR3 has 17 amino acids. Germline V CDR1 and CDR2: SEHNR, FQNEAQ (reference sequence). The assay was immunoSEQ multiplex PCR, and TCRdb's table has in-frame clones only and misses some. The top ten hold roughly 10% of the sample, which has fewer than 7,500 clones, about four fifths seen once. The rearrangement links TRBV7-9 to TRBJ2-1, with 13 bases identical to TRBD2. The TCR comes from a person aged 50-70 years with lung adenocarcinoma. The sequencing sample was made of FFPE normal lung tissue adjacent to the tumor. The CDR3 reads CASSRSQGLAGTKEQFF. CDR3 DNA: TGTGCCAGCAGCAGATCGCAGGGACTAGCGGGAACCAAGGAGCAGTTCTTC.